This T cell receptor beta chain emerged from a study of cytomegalovirus exposure and HLA in healthy donors. Overall study: The Caucasian-associated ancestry cluster contained more than 75% of the approximately 410 genotyped donors.

This clone was seen only a few times. With 60 Vbeta and 13 Jbeta primers, the PCR was carried out. Assay: immunoSEQ multiplex PCR; the TCRdb copy retains only in-frame clones and omits some. The repertoire has roughly 140,000 clones, about 80% of them found once; the top ten carry roughly 2.4%. Per the germline V gene, CDR1 is SGHDT and CDR2 is YYEEEE. Trimming stripped 1 base from V and 5 bases from J, with 15 bases between. The CDR3 loop spans 16 amino acids. At the time of sampling, donors were nominally healthy, though unrecorded immune exposures were likely. The specimen was PBMCs. The source of this sequence is a woman younger than 35 in good health and CMV-seropositive. The V call is TRBV5-6, the J call TRBJ1-4; tentative D call: TRBD1 (5 bases). The CDR3 DNA reads as TGTGCCAGCAGCTTGATGCCGGGACTTCCGAATGAAAAACTGTTTTTT. Residues: CASSLMPGLPNEKLFF. Variable domain in full (rest from reference TRBV5-6 and TRBJ1-4): DAGVTQSPTHLIKTRGQQVTLRCSPKSGHDTVSWYQQALGQGPQFIFQYYEEEERQRGNFPDRFSGHQFPNYSSELNVNALLLGDSALYLCASSLMPGLPNEKLFFGSGTQLSVL.